The 27 T cell receptor beta chains given below trace back to one sample, sequenced in a study of T cell repertoires in cytomegalovirus infection. TCRdb used MiXCR to reprocess the reads, holding one entry per CDR3 protein. The sample records some 320,000 distinct CDR3 sequences, roughly 9.5% being singletons. Material for sequencing was PBMCs. These receptors were taken from a human donor in good health (CMV status not recorded). Some clones in this sample may be carry-over from other donors' samples.

This clonotype was seen ten or more times. The chain carries TRBV7-2 and TRBJ2-5; D gene uncertain. The CDR3 has 13 amino acids. V shed 1 base and J shed 5 bases, with 8 bases lying between them. CDR1 is SGHTA, CDR2 FQGNSA, per germline. CDR3 amino acids: CASSLGAPETQYF. The CDR3 DNA reads TGTGCCAGCAGCTTAGGAGCCCCGGAGACCCAGTACTTC.

This clonotype was detected ten times or more. Written as DNA, the CDR3 is TGTGCCAGCAGACACTCATCTCATGAGCAGTTCTTC. This sequence encodes CASRHSSHEQFF. V usage is TRBV6-2 or TRBV6-3 and J usage is TRBJ2-1; unclear D gene. Looked up from germline, CDR1 is MNHEY and CDR2 is SVGEGT. The CDR3 consists of 12 residues. The V gene lost 6 bases and the J gene lost 8 bases, with 11 bases spanning the gap.

This clonotype was picked up a small number of times. The chain is built from TRBV10-3 and TRBJ2-5; D is uncertain. The CDR3 consists of 11 residues. The V end lost 5 bases, the J end lost 8 bases, and 9 bases lay between the germline ends. Per the germline V gene, CDR1 is ENHRY and CDR2 is SYGVKD. Here the CDR3 DNA reads TGTGCCATCAGTTCCCTGGGAACCCAGTACTTC. Translation gives CAISSLGTQYF.

This clonotype was picked up many times. This chain links TRBV7-6 with TRBJ1-1; perhaps TRBD1 as D (5 bases). Germline V lookup: CDR1 SGHVS, CDR2 FNYEAQ. With 5 bases removed from V and 1 base from J, the gap between germline ends came to 11 bases. The CDR3 consists of 14 residues. The CDR3 is CASSPGHQNTEAFF. Written as DNA, the CDR3 is TGTGCCAGCAGCCCCGGACACCAGAACACTGAAGCTTTCTTT.

There are many counts of this clonotype. The V call is TRBV28, the J call TRBJ1-6, with D perhaps TRBD1 (5 bases). Germline V gene sequence: CDR1 MDHEN, CDR2 SYDVKM. Trimming cost V 8 bases and J 7 bases, with 15 bases left between them. This CDR3 is built from 14 residues. In nucleotides, the CDR3 is TGTGCCAGCTCTCCCGGGGGGGACAATTCACCCCTCCACTTT. Translation gives CASSPGGDNSPLHF.

The CDR3 DNA reads as TGCGCCAGCAGCCAACTGGGGACAGGGGATGCAACTAATGAAAAACTGTTTTTT. Translated, it gives CASSQLGTGDATNEKLFF. The chain combines TRBV4-3 with TRBJ1-4; the match to TRBD1 covers 10 bases. Per the germline V gene, CDR1 is LGHNA and CDR2 is YSLEER. V gave up 2 bases and J gave up 0 bases; unmatched junction bases: 6. The CDR3 extends over 18 amino acids.

This chain connects TRBV2 to TRBJ1-6; the D gene is possibly TRBD1 (6 bases). The V end was cut by 6 bases, the J end by 0 bases, with 27 bases between. The CDR3 length is 21 residues. In germline, CDR1 is SNHLY, CDR2 FYNNEI. DNA of the CDR3: TGTGCCAGCAGCGGCGGGGGCAGCAAATTAATGTCGAGCTCCTATAATTCACCCCTCCACTTT. Amino acids: CASSGGGSKLMSSSYNSPLHF. Complete variable domain (other parts from reference TRBV2 and TRBJ1-6): EPEVTQTPSHQVTQMGQEVILRCVPISNHLYFYWYRQILGQKVEFLVSFYNNEISEKSEIFDDQFSVERPDGSNFTLKIRSTKLEDSAMYFCASSGGGSKLMSSSYNSPLHFGNGTRLTVT.

The J gene is TRBJ2-1, the V gene TRBV6-2 or TRBV6-3, with TRBD2 identical over 12 bases. The germline CDR1 and CDR2 sequences are MNHEY and SVGEGT. The CDR3 totals 15 residues. V lost 2 bases, J lost 8 bases, and 4 bases stayed unmatched. The CDR3 region has the DNA TGTGCCAGCAGTTACGTACTAGCGGGAGGATATGAGCAGTTCTTC. It codes for CASSYVLAGGYEQFF.

This clonotype has ten or more counts. This chain uses TRBV7-2 with TRBJ2-3; D may match TRBD1 or TRBD2 (6 bases each). The ends were cut back, 3 bases at V and 4 bases at J, with 11 bases in the middle. Germline assignment: CDR1 SGHTA and CDR2 FQGNSA. CDR3 length equals 14 residues. CDR3 DNA: TGTGCCAGCAGCTTTGAGGGGGGCCCAGATACGCAGTATTTT. Protein product: CASSFEGGPDTQYF.

This clonotype was recorded at least ten times. V and J are TRBV19 and TRBJ2-1; D not resolved. Trimming removed 5 bases from V and 5 bases from J, with 7 bases in between. Germline V gene data show CDR1 as LNHDA and CDR2 as SQIVND (reference sequence). This CDR3 has 12 residues. The CDR3: CASSPFHNEQFF. In DNA form, the CDR3 reads TGTGCCAGTAGTCCCTTCCACAATGAGCAGTTCTTC. Based on the CDR3 plus reference TRBV19 and TRBJ2-1, the full variable domain is DGGITQSPKYLFRKEGQNVTLSCEQNLNHDAMYWYRQDPGQGLRLIYYSQIVNDFQKGDIAEGYSVSREKKESFPLTVTSAQKNPTAFYLCASSPFHNEQFFGPGTRLTVL.

This clonotype was counted between two and nine times. V and J are TRBV6-6 and TRBJ1-6, with 9 bases matching TRBD1. Germline CDR1 and CDR2: MNHNY and SVGAGI (reference sequence). CDR3 length: 15 amino acids. V gave up 0 bases and J gave up 9 bases; unmatched junction bases: 3. CDR3 coding DNA: TGTGCCAGCAGTTACTCGGGGACAGGGCGTTCACCCCTCCACTTT. It yields the protein CASSYSGTGRSPLHF.

The V call is TRBV6-6, the J call TRBJ2-7; 7 bases are a match to TRBD1. The V and J ends lost 5 bases and 4 bases, in that order; junction bases with no gene match: 2. This CDR3 contains 12 residues. Germline lookup yields CDR1 MNHNY and CDR2 SVGAGI (reference sequence). In DNA, the CDR3 is TGTGCCAGCAGTGGACAGGCTTACGAGCAGTACTTC. Protein product: CASSGQAYEQYF.

V is TRBV28 and J is TRBJ2-7; D not resolved. The CDR3 has 12 amino acids. Trimming removed 3 bases at V and 3 bases at J, with 6 bases between. From germline, CDR1 is MDHEN and CDR2 SYDVKM. The CDR3 DNA reads as TGTGCCAGCAGTTTCCCGTACTACGAGCAGTACTTC. Its protein product is CASSFPYYEQYF.

This clonotype showed up just a few times. J is TRBJ2-7 and V is TRBV28; D possibly corresponds to TRBD2 (5 bases). The V and J ends lost 4 bases and 2 bases respectively, with 9 bases between them. Per the germline V gene, CDR1 is MDHEN and CDR2 is SYDVKM. The CDR3 runs 13 residues. CDR3 coding DNA: TGTGCCAGCAGTTGGGAGTTAGCCTACGAGCAGTACTTC. It specifies CASSWELAYEQYF.

This chain connects TRBV11-2 to TRBJ2-2; D unclear. V lost 1 base and J lost 7, with 19 bases in between. This CDR3 is built from 17 residues. The V gene's germline CDR1 is SGHAT and CDR2 FQNNGV. In nucleotides, the CDR3 is TGTGCCAGCAGCTTAGCAGTGGGTCAGACTCTCGGCGGGGAGCTGTTTTTT. This sequence encodes CASSLAVGQTLGGELFF.

CDR3 sequence: CASSTAGGWDTQYF. CDR3 DNA: TGTGCCAGCAGTACCGCGGGGGGGTGGGATACGCAGTATTTT. The rearrangement uses TRBV6-6 and TRBJ2-3, with 9 bases identical to TRBD2. The CDR3 consists of 14 residues. CDR1 is MNHNY and CDR2 is SVGAGI in the germline V gene (reference sequence). With V trimmed by 5 bases and J by 6 bases, 6 bases remained unmatched.

This clonotype was counted at least ten times. The rearrangement joins TRBV7-3 to TRBJ1-1; maybe TRBD1 (5 bases). The CDR3 extends over 19 amino acids. CDR1 is SGHTA and CDR2 is FQGTGA in the germline V gene. The V gene lost 1 base and the J gene lost 1 base, with 22 bases spanning the gap. CDR3 sequence (DNA): TGTGCCAGCAGCTTAATCGGTTTTGGAAGGGACTGGTGGAACACTGAAGCTTTCTTT. It translates to CASSLIGFGRDWWNTEAFF.

This clonotype was seen ten or more times. The chain employs TRBV7-2 and TRBJ2-4, with D hard to call. Germline V CDR1 and CDR2: SGHTA, FQGNSA. Trimming removed 0 bases at V and 1 base at J, with 7 bases between. The CDR3 covers 15 residues. The CDR3 nucleotides read TGTGCCAGCAGCTTAGCAGGCATTGCCAAAAACATTCAGTACTTC. Its protein product is CASSLAGIAKNIQYF. Complete variable domain (other parts from reference TRBV7-2 and TRBJ2-4): GAGVSQSPSNKVTEKGKDVELRCDPISGHTALYWYRQSLGQGLEFLIYFQGNSAPDKSGLPSDRFSAERTGGSVSTLTIQRTQQEDSAVYLCASSLAGIAKNIQYFGAGTRLSVL.

This clonotype was counted only a few times. V and J are TRBV4-2 and TRBJ2-2; no firm D call. CDR1 is LGHNA, CDR2 YNFKEQ, per germline. Trimming stripped 1 base from V and 6 bases from J, with 6 bases between. The CDR3 length is 13 residues. CDR3 coding DNA: TGTGCCAGCAGCCAAGGAATGGCCGGGGAGCTGTTTTTT. This sequence encodes CASSQGMAGELFF.

The chain recombines TRBV5-1 with TRBJ2-5, with D perhaps TRBD2 (5 bases). The CDR3 totals 14 residues. V gave up 0 bases and J gave up 3 bases, with 9 bases separating them. Germline CDR1 reads SGHRS; CDR2 reads YFSETQ. The CDR3 sequence is CASSLDVGEETQYF. CDR3 nucleotide sequence: TGCGCCAGCAGCTTGGATGTGGGAGAAGAGACCCAGTACTTC.

In its sample, this clonotype was seen a few times. This chain uses TRBV20-1 with TRBJ2-1; D ambiguous. V lost 6 bases, J lost 0 bases, and 9 bases lay in between. In germline, CDR1 is DFQATT, CDR2 SNEGSKA (reference sequence). The CDR3 extends over 13 amino acids. The CDR3 region is CSANYASYNEQFF. The CDR3 DNA is TGCAGTGCCAACTACGCCTCCTACAATGAGCAGTTCTTC.

This clonotype has a count of ten or more. The rearrangement joins TRBV28 to TRBJ2-7, with 8 bases matching TRBD1. The CDR3 contains 15 residues. Looked up from germline, CDR1 is MDHEN and CDR2 is SYDVKM. Trimming removed 2 bases from V and 2 bases from J; junction bases left unmatched: 5. The CDR3 loop is CASSLAGGGTYEQYF. The DNA of the CDR3 is TGTGCCAGCAGTTTAGCAGGGGGCGGAACCTACGAGCAGTACTTC.

Ten or more counts support this clonotype. J is TRBJ1-5 and V is TRBV7-2, with 9 bases identical to TRBD1. This CDR3 is built from 15 residues. Trimming removed 5 bases from V and 6 bases from J; junction bases left unmatched: 8. Germline V CDR1 and CDR2: SGHTA, FQGNSA. The CDR3 region has the DNA TGTGCCAGCAGCATACGTGGGACAGGGTCTCAGCCCCAGCATTTT. Translation gives CASSIRGTGSQPQHF.

This clonotype appeared a few times. This chain uses TRBV28 with TRBJ1-1; possible D gene TRBD1, 5 bases. Germline V gene sequence: CDR1 MDHEN, CDR2 SYDVKM. The V end was cut by 5 bases, the J end by 4 bases, with 23 bases between. The CDR3 totals 17 residues. The CDR3 DNA sequence: TGTGCCAGCAGTACCCATACTAGGGGCGCTTCTGGCACTGAAGCTTTCTTT. Amino acid sequence: CASSTHTRGASGTEAFF.

The sample holds many counts of this clonotype. The gene calls are TRBV5-5 and TRBJ2-7; tentatively, D is TRBD1 or TRBD2 (5 bases each). The CDR3 sequence is 16 residues long. From germline, CDR1 is SGHKS and CDR2 YYEKEE (reference sequence). V was cut by 1 base and J by 1 base, with 15 bases left in between. CDR3 amino acids: CASSLRGGDPSYEQYF. The CDR3 DNA reads as TGTGCCAGCAGCTTGAGGGGTGGGGACCCGTCCTACGAGCAGTACTTC.

This clonotype was recorded at least ten times. The chain employs TRBV20-1 and TRBJ2-1; TRBD1 matches at 9 bases. Losses at the gene ends were 0 bases for V and 3 bases for J; bases not matched to a gene: 9. In germline, CDR1 is DFQATT, CDR2 SNEGSKA (reference sequence). The length of the CDR3 is 17 residues. CDR3 loop: CSARDPRGTGIYNEQFF. For the CDR3, the DNA is TGCAGTGCTAGAGATCCGAGAGGGACAGGGATCTACAATGAGCAGTTCTTC.

This clonotype was seen only a few times. The V and J genes are TRBV2 and TRBJ2-5, with D perhaps matching TRBD1 (6 bases). The V end was cut by 5 bases, the J end by 6 bases, with 13 bases between. CDR3 size: 13 residues. CDR1 and CDR2 from the germline V gene are SNHLY and FYNNEI. The CDR3 sequence: CASSKDRGKTQYF. CDR3 bases: TGTGCCAGCAGTAAGGACAGAGGAAAGACCCAGTACTTC. The whole variable domain, remainder taken from reference TRBV2 and TRBJ2-5, is EPEVTQTPSHQVTQMGQEVILRCVPISNHLYFYWYRQILGQKVEFLVSFYNNEISEKSEIFDDQFSVERPDGSNFTLKIRSTKLEDSAMYFCASSKDRGKTQYFGPGTRLLVL.